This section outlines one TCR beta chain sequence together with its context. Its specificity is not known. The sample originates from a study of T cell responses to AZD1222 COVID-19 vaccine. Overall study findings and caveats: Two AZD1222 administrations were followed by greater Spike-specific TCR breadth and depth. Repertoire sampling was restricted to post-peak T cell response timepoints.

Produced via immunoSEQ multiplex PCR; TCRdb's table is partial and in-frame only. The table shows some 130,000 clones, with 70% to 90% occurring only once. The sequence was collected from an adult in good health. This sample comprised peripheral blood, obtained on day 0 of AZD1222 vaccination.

The DNA for the CDR3 is TGTGCCAGCAGTCTGGACACTACGAGGGCTTTCTTT. Translated: CASSLDTTRAFF. The chain carries TRBV28 and TRBJ1-1; D perhaps matches TRBD1 (5 bases). The CDR3 sequence is 12 residues long. V was cut by 5 bases and J by 11 bases, with 15 bases left in between. The germline gives CDR1 MDHEN, CDR2 SYDVKM.